This T cell receptor beta chain comes out of a study of blood T cell repertoires in COVID-19. The V and J ends lost 4 bases and 6 bases respectively, with 18 bases between them. CDR3 size: 16 residues. Looked up from germline, CDR1 is MDHEN and CDR2 is SYDVKM. The protocol was immunoSEQ multiplex PCR, while the TCRdb copy is restricted to in-frame clones and leaves out a portion. The table lists over 200,000 clones, more than 75% of them singletons. This TCR derives from a man aged 35-49 years with active or convalescent COVID-19. The sample consisted of peripheral blood. This rearrangement joins TRBV28 to TRBJ2-2; D is unclear. CDR3 amino acids: CASSSLDSFPPGELFF. Here the CDR3 DNA reads TGTGCCAGCAGTTCCTTAGACTCCTTCCCTCCCGGGGAGCTGTTTTTT.